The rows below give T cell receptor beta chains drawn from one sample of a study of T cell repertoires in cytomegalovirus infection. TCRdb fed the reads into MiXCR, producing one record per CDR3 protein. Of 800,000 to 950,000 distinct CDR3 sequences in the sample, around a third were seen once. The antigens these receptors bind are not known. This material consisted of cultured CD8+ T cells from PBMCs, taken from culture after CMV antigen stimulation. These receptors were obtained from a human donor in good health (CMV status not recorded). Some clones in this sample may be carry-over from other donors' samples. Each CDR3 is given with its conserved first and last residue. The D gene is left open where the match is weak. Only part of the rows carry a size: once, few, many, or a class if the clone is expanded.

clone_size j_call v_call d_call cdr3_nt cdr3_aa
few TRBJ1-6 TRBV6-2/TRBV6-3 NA TGTGCCAGCACCAGGGGAGCGTCCTATAATTCACCCCTCCACTTT CASTRGASYNSPLHF
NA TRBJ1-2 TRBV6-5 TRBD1 TGTGCCAGCAGCCTGGGACAGATTTTAGACAGCTACACCTTC CASSLGQILDSYTF
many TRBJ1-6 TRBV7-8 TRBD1 TGTGCCAGCAGGTCACACAACCGACAGGGAACGGATTCACCCCTCCACTTT CASRSHNRQGTDSPLHF
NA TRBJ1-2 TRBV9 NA TGTGCCAGCAGCGTAGAATTTACGGCATACGATGGGTCTGGCTACACCTTC CASSVEFTAYDGSGYTF
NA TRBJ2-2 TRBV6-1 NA TGTGCCAGCAGTGCTGTTGGTACCGGGGAGCTGTTTTTT CASSAVGTGELFF
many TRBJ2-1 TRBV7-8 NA TGTGCCAGCAGCTCAACCGGAAGAGGGGGGGCTTCTGAGCAGTTCTTC CASSSTGRGGASEQFF
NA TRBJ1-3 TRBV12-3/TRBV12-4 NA TGTGCCAGCAGTTTAAGGGACGCTGGAAACACCATATATTTT CASSLRDAGNTIYF
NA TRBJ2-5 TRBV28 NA TGTGCCAGCAGTCACCGGGGCCTGGAAGAGACCCAGTACTTC CASSHRGLEETQYF
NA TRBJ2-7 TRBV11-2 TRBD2 TGTGCCAGCAGCTTATACTGGGACTACCTATCCTACGAGCAGTACTTC CASSLYWDYLSYEQYF
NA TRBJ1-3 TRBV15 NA TGTGCCACCTCAACGGGATCTGGAAACACCATATATTTT CATSTGSGNTIYF
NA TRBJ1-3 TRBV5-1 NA TGCGCCAGCAGCTCCTTAGGGGACCCCGGCGCTGGAAACACCATATATTTT CASSSLGDPGAGNTIYF